Below, 19 T cell receptor beta chains from the same sample are listed, as sequenced in a study of shared clonotypes between healthy human individuals. CD8 cells classed as naive were CD45RO-negative and positively selected for CCR7, excluding terminally differentiated effector memory CD45RA+ cells. The method was immunoSEQ multiplex PCR; TCRdb's version includes in-frame clones alone and lacks a portion of them. The table has around 2,000,000 clones, about 92% seen once. Material for sequencing was naive CD8+ T cells from PBMCs. These receptors were collected from a man aged 18 to 30 in good health. Some clones in this sample may be carry-over from other donors' samples.

The rearrangement uses TRBV4-1 and TRBJ2-2, with a tentative D call TRBD2 (6 bases). Germline CDR1 and CDR2: MGHRA and YSYEKL. CDR3 length: 14 amino acids. Trimming took off 6 bases at V and 4 bases at J, with 12 bases between the two ends. The CDR3 coding sequence is TGCGCCAGCAGGCCTCGGGGGAGCACCGGGGAGCTGTTTTTT. Translated: CASRPRGSTGELFF.

The chain combines TRBV5-6 with TRBJ2-7; D gene unclear. Deletions cut 0 bases from V and 2 bases from J, with 6 bases between. Germline V CDR1 and CDR2: SGHDT, YYEEEE. This CDR3 is built from 13 residues. This CDR3 is CASSLAHTYEQYF. CDR3 DNA sequence: TGTGCCAGCAGCTTGGCACACACCTACGAGCAGTACTTC.

V and J are TRBV6-5 and TRBJ1-5; the D is unclear. Germline CDR1 MNHEY, CDR2 SVGAGI. The CDR3 contains 15 residues. The V end lost 0 bases, the J end lost 4 bases, and 10 bases lay between the germline ends. The DNA for the CDR3 is TGTGCCAGCAGTTACTCTCGCGGGAGAAATCAGCCCCAGCATTTT. Residues: CASSYSRGRNQPQHF.

The chain employs TRBV19 and TRBJ2-7, with a tentative D call TRBD2 (6 bases). Germline loops: CDR1 LNHDA, CDR2 SQIVND (reference sequence). V gave up 3 bases and J gave up 0 bases, with 9 bases separating them. The CDR3 extends over 14 amino acids. The CDR3 here is CASSITGLSYEQYF. The CDR3 DNA is TGTGCCAGTAGTATCACGGGACTCTCCTACGAGCAGTACTTC.

On this clone itself: At the DNA level, this CDR3 is encoded by other sequences in the same sample as well. The J gene is TRBJ1-2, the V gene TRBV11-2; D is undetermined. In germline, CDR1 is SGHAT, CDR2 FQNNGV. This CDR3 has 15 amino acids. V was pared by 1 base and J by 0 bases, with 9 bases between. The CDR3 reads CASSLGSGTNYGYTF. Here the CDR3 DNA reads TGTGCCAGCAGCTTAGGGTCGGGGACTAACTATGGCTACACCTTC.

This clone has more than one count but fewer than ten. This rearrangement joins TRBV6-1 to TRBJ1-1; D remains unclear. The CDR3 loop spans 11 amino acids. V shed 5 bases and J shed 8 bases, with 9 bases lying between them. In germline, CDR1 is MNHNS, CDR2 SASEGT. CDR3 DNA: TGTGCCAGCAGTAAACGAGGGGAAGCTTTCTTT. It specifies CASSKRGEAFF.

V usage is TRBV10-1 and J usage is TRBJ2-1; D is ambiguous. This CDR3 region has 14 residues. Looked up from germline, CDR1 is WNHNN and CDR2 is SYGVQD (reference sequence). Trimming left V 0 bases short and J 4 bases short, with 7 bases between. The CDR3 DNA is TGCGCCAGCAGTGAGTCGGGATCGTACAATGAGCAGTTCTTC. This translates into CASSESGSYNEQFF.

As regards this clone: Other nucleotide sequences from this sample produce the same CDR3. This sequence joins TRBV7-9 and TRBJ2-1; D is ambiguous. The length of the CDR3 is 13 residues. V lost 1 base to trimming and J lost 4 bases, with 5 bases between them. Germline CDR1 SEHNR, CDR2 FQNEAQ (reference sequence). The CDR3 sequence is CASSLGRYNEQFF. For the CDR3, the DNA is TGTGCCAGCAGCTTAGGAAGGTACAATGAGCAGTTCTTC.

The chain is built from TRBV5-8 and TRBJ2-3; no clear D. Per germline, CDR1 SGHTS and CDR2 YDEGEE. The CDR3 length is 15 residues. Trimming took off 2 bases at V and 0 bases at J, with 10 bases between the two ends. DNA for the CDR3: TGTGCCAGCAGCTTCGGGCTTTCTAGCACAGATACGCAGTATTTT. Its translation: CASSFGLSSTDTQYF.

This clone was seen more than once but under ten times. The chain employs TRBV11-2 and TRBJ2-1; unclear D gene. CDR3 length: 11 amino acids. Germline V lookup: CDR1 SGHAT, CDR2 FQNNGV. Deletions cut 0 bases from V and 9 bases from J, with 3 bases between. CDR3 loop: CASSLESEQFF. The CDR3 DNA is TGTGCCAGCAGCTTAGAAAGTGAGCAGTTCTTC.

The rearrangement links TRBV27 to TRBJ2-7; 8 nucleotides align to TRBD2. The CDR3 spans 15 residues. Losses at the gene ends were 5 bases for V and 4 bases for J; bases not matched to a gene: 10. CDR1 and CDR2 (germline): MNHEY, SMNVEV (reference sequence). In DNA form, the CDR3 reads TGTGCCAGCAGTCTACGGACCGGGGGGGTTTACGAGCAGTACTTC. This codes for CASSLRTGGVYEQYF.

V gene TRBV5-1 combines with J gene TRBJ1-2, with D possibly being TRBD1 (5 bases). V lost 1 base, J lost 1 base, and 14 bases lay in between. This CDR3 region has 16 residues. Germline lookup yields CDR1 SGHRS and CDR2 YFSETQ. The CDR3 DNA sequence: TGCGCCAGCAGCTTGTGGGGCGCCGAAGATAACTATGGCTACACCTTC. Its translation is CASSLWGAEDNYGYTF. Full variable domain (outside the CDR3, taken from reference TRBV5-1 and TRBJ1-2): KAGVTQTPRYLIKTRGQQVTLSCSPISGHRSVSWYQQTPGQGLQFLFEYFSETQRNKGNFPGRFSGRQFSNSRSEMNVSTLELGDSALYLCASSLWGAEDNYGYTFGSGTRLTVV.

The chain uses TRBV5-1 and TRBJ2-3, with 7 bases that match TRBD2. The V gene's germline CDR1 is SGHRS and CDR2 YFSETQ. The V gene end was trimmed by 0 bases and the J gene end by 0 bases; junction bases not matched to a gene: 7. The CDR3 has 17 amino acids. Here the CDR3 DNA reads TGCGCCAGCAGCTTGGCCGGCAGCGGGATTAGCACAGATACGCAGTATTTT. Encoded protein: CASSLAGSGISTDTQYF.

V is TRBV6-5 and J is TRBJ2-3, with D perhaps matching TRBD2 (6 bases). Trimming took 3 bases from V and 0 from J, leaving 10 bases between them. The CDR3 runs to 15 residues. Germline V gene data show CDR1 as MNHEY and CDR2 as SVGAGI. CDR3 sequence: CASSYRRGSTDTQYF. The CDR3 DNA follows: TGTGCCAGCAGTTATCGGCGGGGTAGCACAGATACGCAGTATTTT.

This clone was seen a few times. This chain connects TRBV7-9 to TRBJ1-4; D gene uncertain. The CDR3 consists of 11 residues. CDR1 is SEHNR, CDR2 FQNEAQ, per germline (reference sequence). V dropped 5 bases and J dropped 11 bases, with 9 bases sitting between them. The CDR3: CASSPGSKLFF. In DNA, the CDR3 is TGTGCCAGCAGCCCAGGATCTAAACTGTTTTTT.

This chain joins TRBV25-1 and TRBJ2-1, with D perhaps TRBD2 (6 bases). Between the trimmed V and J ends, which lost 4 bases and 10 bases, there was a span of 14 bases. The CDR3 sequence is 13 residues long. CDR1 and CDR2 (germline): MGHDK, SYGVNS. The chain's CDR3 is CASSGAWGDEQFF. The CDR3 DNA reads as TGTGCCAGCAGTGGGGCGTGGGGGGACGAGCAGTTCTTC.

The CDR3 DNA reads as TGCGCCAGCAGCCTTAAAATGGGTAGGGTTAGCACAGATACGCAGTATTTT. Protein product: CASSLKMGRVSTDTQYF. The J gene is TRBJ2-3, the V gene TRBV4-1, with no clear D. The V gene's germline CDR1 is MGHRA and CDR2 YSYEKL. CDR3 length: 17 amino acids. Deletions cut 4 bases from V and 0 bases from J, with 17 bases between.

The chain recombines TRBV7-6 with TRBJ1-3; TRBD1 aligns across 8 bases. J lost 4 bases, V lost 0 bases, and 5 bases had no gene match. The CDR3 runs 16 residues. Germline CDR1 reads SGHVS; CDR2 reads FNYEAQ. The CDR3 region is CASSLASGGHGNTIYF. The CDR3 nucleotides are TGTGCCAGCAGCTTAGCATCAGGGGGCCACGGAAACACCATATATTTT.

This sequence joins TRBV19 and TRBJ1-1; TRBD1 might be the D (5 bases). Germline assignment: CDR1 LNHDA and CDR2 SQIVND (reference sequence). The CDR3 is 13 residues long. The ends were cut back, 3 bases at V and 4 bases at J, with 9 bases in the middle. Here the CDR3 DNA reads TGTGCCAGTAGTATTGGGGGGATCACTGAAGCTTTCTTT. Its translation: CASSIGGITEAFF.